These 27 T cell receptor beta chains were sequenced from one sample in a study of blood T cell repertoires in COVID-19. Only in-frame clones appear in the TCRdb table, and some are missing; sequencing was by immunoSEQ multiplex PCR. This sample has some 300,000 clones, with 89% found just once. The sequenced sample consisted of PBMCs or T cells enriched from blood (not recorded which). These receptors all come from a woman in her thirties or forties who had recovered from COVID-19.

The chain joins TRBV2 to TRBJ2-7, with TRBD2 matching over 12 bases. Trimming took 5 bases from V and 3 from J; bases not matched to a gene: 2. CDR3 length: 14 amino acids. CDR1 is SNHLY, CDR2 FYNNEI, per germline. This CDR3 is CASSPTSGGYEQYF. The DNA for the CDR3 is TGTGCCAGCAGTCCGACTAGCGGGGGCTACGAGCAGTACTTC.

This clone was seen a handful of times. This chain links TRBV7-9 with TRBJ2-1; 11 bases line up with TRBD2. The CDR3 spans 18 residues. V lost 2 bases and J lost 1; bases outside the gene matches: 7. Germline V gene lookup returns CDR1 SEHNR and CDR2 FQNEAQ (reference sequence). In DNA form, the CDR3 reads TGTGCCAGCAGCTTACTAGCGGGAGGTTTGAGTTCCTACAATGAGCAGTTCTTC. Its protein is CASSLLAGGLSSYNEQFF.

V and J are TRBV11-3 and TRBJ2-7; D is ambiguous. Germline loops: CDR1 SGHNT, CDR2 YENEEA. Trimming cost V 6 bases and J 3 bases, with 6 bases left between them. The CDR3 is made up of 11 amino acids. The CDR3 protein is CASSYFYEQYF. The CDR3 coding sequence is TGTGCCAGCAGTTACTTCTACGAGCAGTACTTC.

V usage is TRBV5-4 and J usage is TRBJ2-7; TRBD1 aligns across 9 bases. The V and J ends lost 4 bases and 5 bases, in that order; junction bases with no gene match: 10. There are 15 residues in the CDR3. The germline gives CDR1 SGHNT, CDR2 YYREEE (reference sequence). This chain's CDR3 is CASSPGGQGPNEQYF. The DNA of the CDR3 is TGTGCCAGCAGCCCTGGGGGACAGGGCCCCAACGAGCAGTACTTC. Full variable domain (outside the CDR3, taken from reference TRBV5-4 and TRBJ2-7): ETGVTQSPTHLIKTRGQQVTLRCSSQSGHNTVSWYQQALGQGPQFIFQYYREEENGRGNFPPRFSGLQFPNYSSELNVNALELDDSALYLCASSPGGQGPNEQYFGPGTRLTVT.

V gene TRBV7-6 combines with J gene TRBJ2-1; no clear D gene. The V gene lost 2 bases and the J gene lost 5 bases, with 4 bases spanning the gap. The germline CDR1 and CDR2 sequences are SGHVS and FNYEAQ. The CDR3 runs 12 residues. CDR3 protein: CASSLQNNEQFF. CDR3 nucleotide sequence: TGTGCCAGCAGCTTACAGAACAATGAGCAGTTCTTC.

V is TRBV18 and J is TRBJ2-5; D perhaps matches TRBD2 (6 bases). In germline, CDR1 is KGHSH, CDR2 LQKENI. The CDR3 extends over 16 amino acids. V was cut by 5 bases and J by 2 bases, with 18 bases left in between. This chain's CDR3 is CASSSSTPGLQETQYF. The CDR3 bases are TGTGCCAGCTCATCCTCTACACCGGGACTTCAAGAGACCCAGTACTTC.

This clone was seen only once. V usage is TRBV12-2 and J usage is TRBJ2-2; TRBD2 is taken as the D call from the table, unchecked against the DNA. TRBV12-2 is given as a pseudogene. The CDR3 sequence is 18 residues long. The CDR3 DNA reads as TGTGCAAGTCGCCCAGCCAAGCGGGGGGGCTCATGGACCGGGGAGCTGTTTTTT. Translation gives CASRPAKRGGSWTGELFF.

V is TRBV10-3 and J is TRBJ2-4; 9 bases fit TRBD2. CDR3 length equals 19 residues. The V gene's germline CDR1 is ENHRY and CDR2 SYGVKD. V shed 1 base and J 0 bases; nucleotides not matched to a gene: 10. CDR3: CAISEYQREAILAKNIQYF. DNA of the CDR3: TGTGCCATCAGTGAGTACCAGCGGGAGGCCATATTAGCCAAAAACATTCAGTACTTC.

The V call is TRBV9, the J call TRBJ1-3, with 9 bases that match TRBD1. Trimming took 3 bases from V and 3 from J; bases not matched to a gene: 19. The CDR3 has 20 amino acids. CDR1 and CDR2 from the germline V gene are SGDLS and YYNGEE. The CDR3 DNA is TGTGCCAGCAGCGCAAGCTTGGGGACAGGGCGCCTTTTCGTTGGAAACACCATATATTTT. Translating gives CASSASLGTGRLFVGNTIYF. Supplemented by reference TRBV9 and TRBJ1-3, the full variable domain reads DSGVTQTPKHLITATGQRVTLRCSPRSGDLSVYWYQQSLDQGLQFLIQYYNGEERAKGNILERFSAQQFPDLHSELNLSSLELGDSALYFCASSASLGTGRLFVGNTIYFGEGSWLTVV.

The CDR3 region is CASSLGDTPWTEQYF. The CDR3 DNA reads as TGTGCCAGCAGCTTGGGGGACACCCCCTGGACGGAGCAGTACTTC. The rearrangement links TRBV7-9 to TRBJ2-7; D is perhaps TRBD1 (6 bases). This CDR3 is 15 amino acids long. The germline V gene has CDR1 SEHNR and CDR2 FQNEAQ (reference sequence). Trimming cost V 3 bases and J 7 bases, with 19 bases left between them.

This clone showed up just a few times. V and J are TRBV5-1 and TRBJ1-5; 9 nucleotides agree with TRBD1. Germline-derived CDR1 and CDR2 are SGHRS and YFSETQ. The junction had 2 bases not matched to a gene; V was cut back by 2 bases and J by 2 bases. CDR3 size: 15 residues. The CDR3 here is CASSLQGAGNQPQHF. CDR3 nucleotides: TGCGCCAGCAGCTTACAGGGGGCGGGCAATCAGCCCCAGCATTTT.

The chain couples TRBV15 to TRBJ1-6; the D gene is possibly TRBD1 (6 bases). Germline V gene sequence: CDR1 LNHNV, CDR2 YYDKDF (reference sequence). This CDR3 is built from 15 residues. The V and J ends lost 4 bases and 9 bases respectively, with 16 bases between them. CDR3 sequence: CATSILRGSSSPLHF. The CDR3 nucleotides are TGTGCCACCAGCATTCTCAGGGGTTCTAGTTCACCCCTCCACTTT.

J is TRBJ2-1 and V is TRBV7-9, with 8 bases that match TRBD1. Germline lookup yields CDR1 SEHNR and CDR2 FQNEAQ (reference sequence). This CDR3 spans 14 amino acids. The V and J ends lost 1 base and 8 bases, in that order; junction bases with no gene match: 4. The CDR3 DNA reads TGTGCCAGCAGCTTAGGGACAGGGCCCCATGAGCAGTTCTTC. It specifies CASSLGTGPHEQFF.

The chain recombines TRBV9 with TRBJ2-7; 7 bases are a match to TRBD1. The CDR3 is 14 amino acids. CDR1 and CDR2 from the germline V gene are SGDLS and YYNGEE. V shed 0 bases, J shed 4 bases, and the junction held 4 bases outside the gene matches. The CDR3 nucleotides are TGTGCCAGCAGCGTAGAGGGGGCAGGATACGAGCAGTACTTC. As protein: CASSVEGAGYEQYF.

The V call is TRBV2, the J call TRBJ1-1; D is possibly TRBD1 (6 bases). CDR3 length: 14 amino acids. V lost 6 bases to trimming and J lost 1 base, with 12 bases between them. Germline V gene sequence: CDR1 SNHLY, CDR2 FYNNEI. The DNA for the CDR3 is TGTGCCAGCAGACGGGACATTGCGAACACTGAAGCTTTCTTT. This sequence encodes CASRRDIANTEAFF.

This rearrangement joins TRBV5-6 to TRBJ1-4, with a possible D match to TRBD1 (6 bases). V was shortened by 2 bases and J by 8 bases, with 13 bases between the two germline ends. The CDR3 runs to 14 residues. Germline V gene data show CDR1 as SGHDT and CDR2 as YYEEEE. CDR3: CASSFGRGKEKLFF. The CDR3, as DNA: TGTGCCAGCAGCTTTGGCAGGGGTAAAGAAAAACTGTTTTTT.

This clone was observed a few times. This CDR3 is CASSQTPTSGGYEQYF. For the CDR3, the DNA is TGTGCCAGCAGCCAAACCCCGACTAGCGGCGGCTACGAGCAGTACTTC. The V and J genes are TRBV3-1 (or the pseudogene TRBV3-2) and TRBJ2-7, with 9 bases aligning to TRBD2. V trimming: 2 bases; J trimming: 3 bases; junction bases outside the gene matches: 8. CDR1 is LGHDT, CDR2 YNNKEL, per germline (reference sequence). This CDR3 region has 16 residues.

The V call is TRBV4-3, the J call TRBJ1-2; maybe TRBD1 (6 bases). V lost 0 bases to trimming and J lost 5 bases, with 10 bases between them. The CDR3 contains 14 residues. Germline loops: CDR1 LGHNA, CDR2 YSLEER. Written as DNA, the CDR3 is TGCGCCAGCAGCCAAGATAGAGGGACATATGGCTACACCTTC. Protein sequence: CASSQDRGTYGYTF.

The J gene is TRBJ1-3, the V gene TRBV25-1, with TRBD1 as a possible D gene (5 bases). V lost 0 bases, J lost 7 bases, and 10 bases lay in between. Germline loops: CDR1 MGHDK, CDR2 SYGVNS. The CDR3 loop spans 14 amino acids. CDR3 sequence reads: CASSEYGQRNTIYF. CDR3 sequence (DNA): TGTGCCAGCAGTGAATATGGACAAAGGAACACCATATATTTT.

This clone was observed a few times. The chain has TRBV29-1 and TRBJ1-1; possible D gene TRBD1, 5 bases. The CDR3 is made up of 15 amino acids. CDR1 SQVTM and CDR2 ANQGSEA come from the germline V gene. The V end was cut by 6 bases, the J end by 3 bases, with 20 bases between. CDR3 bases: TGCAGCGTGCGAAGGGACGCCGGAGGGGACACTGAAGCTTTCTTT. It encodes CSVRRDAGGDTEAFF.

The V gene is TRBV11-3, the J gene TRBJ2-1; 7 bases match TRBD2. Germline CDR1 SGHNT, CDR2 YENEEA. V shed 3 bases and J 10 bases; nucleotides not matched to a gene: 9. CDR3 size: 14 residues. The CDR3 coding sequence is TGTGCCAGCAGCTTTCGGGAGGAAGGCCGCGAGCAGTTCTTC. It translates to CASSFREEGREQFF.

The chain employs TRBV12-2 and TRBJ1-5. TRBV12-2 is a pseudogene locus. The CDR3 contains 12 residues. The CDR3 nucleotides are TGTGCAAGTCGCTTAACCCCGGGGCCCCAGCATTTT. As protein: CASRLTPGPQHF.

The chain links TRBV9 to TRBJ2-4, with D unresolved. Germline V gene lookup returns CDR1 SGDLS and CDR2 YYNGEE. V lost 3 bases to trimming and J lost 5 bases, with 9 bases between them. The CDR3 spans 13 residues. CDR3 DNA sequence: TGTGCCAGCAGCGGACGGGTGGAAAACATTCAGTACTTC. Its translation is CASSGRVENIQYF. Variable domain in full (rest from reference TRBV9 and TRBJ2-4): DSGVTQTPKHLITATGQRVTLRCSPRSGDLSVYWYQQSLDQGLQFLIQYYNGEERAKGNILERFSAQQFPDLHSELNLSSLELGDSALYFCASSGRVENIQYFGAGTRLSVL.

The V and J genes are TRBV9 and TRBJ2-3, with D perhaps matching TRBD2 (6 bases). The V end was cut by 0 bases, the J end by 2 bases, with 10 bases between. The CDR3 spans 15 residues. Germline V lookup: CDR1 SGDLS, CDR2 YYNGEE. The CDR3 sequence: CASSVEAGSTDTQYF. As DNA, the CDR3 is TGTGCCAGCAGCGTAGAGGCGGGGTCCACAGATACGCAGTATTTT.

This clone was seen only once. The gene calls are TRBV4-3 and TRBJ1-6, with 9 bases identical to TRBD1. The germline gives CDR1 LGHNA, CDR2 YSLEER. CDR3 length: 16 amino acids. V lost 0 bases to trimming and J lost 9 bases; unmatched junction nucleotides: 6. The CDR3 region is CASSQETGQGISPLHF. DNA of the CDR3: TGCGCCAGCAGCCAAGAAACGGGACAGGGTATTTCACCCCTCCACTTT.

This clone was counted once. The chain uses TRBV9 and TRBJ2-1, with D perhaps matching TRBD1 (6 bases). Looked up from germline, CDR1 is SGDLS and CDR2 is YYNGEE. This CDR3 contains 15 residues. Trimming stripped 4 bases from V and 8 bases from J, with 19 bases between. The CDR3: CASSPYRVTTYEQFF. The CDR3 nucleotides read TGTGCCAGCAGCCCATACAGGGTTACAACCTATGAGCAGTTCTTC.

In nucleotides, the CDR3 is TGTGCCAGTAGTACACAGGGAGGGGGAAACACCATATATTTT. This gives the protein CASSTQGGGNTIYF. The chain combines TRBV19 with TRBJ1-3, with D perhaps matching TRBD1 (6 bases). Germline V gene sequence: CDR1 LNHDA, CDR2 SQIVND (reference sequence). The CDR3 extends over 14 amino acids. V lost 4 bases to trimming and J lost 4 bases, with 11 bases between them.